The rows below give T cell receptor beta chains drawn from one sample of a study of T cell responses to AZD1222 COVID-19 vaccine. Data came from immunoSEQ multiplex PCR; TCRdb stores just in-frame clones and leaves some out. The repertoire holds fewer than 90,000 clones, roughly 84% seen once, with about a tenth in the top ten. The sequencing used peripheral blood, collected on day 0 of AZD1222 vaccination. These receptors all stem from an adult in good health. CDR3s include the opening cysteine and the closing phenylalanine or tryptophan.

len: 12
v_gene: TRBV28
j_gene: TRBJ1-1
CDR3aa: CATTAQGIEAFF

len: 13
v_gene: TRBV12-3/TRBV12-4
j_gene: TRBJ2-2
CDR3aa: CASGTGNTGELFF

len: 15
v_gene: TRBV15
j_gene: TRBJ1-1
CDR3aa: CATSRVRARGTEAFF

len: 16
v_gene: TRBV11-2
j_gene: TRBJ1-5
CDR3aa: CASSLANGGVNQPQHF

len: 15
v_gene: TRBV19
j_gene: TRBJ2-1
CDR3aa: CAVGTSGNTYNEQFF

len: 13
v_gene: TRBV12-3/TRBV12-4
j_gene: TRBJ2-2
CDR3aa: CASSSRGSGELFF

len: 14
v_gene: TRBV24-1
j_gene: TRBJ2-1
CDR3aa: CATSDSRPDNEQFF

len: 13
v_gene: TRBV6-5
j_gene: TRBJ2-1
CDR3aa: CASVLAAPNEQFF

len: 15
v_gene: TRBV5-1
j_gene: TRBJ2-1
CDR3aa: CASSFGLPGYNEQFF

len: 12
v_gene: TRBV18
j_gene: TRBJ2-5
CDR3aa: CASSRREETQYF

len: 13
v_gene: TRBV30
j_gene: TRBJ2-1
CDR3aa: CAWESNSYNEQFF

len: 15
v_gene: TRBV3-1/TRBV3-2
j_gene: TRBJ2-1
CDR3aa: CASSRGGPVSGEQFF

len: 15
v_gene: TRBV3-1/TRBV3-2
j_gene: TRBJ2-3
CDR3aa: CASSQRGGGRNTQYF

len: 13
v_gene: TRBV12-3/TRBV12-4
j_gene: TRBJ1-5
CDR3aa: CASSRQINQPQHF

len: 13
v_gene: TRBV15
j_gene: TRBJ1-5
CDR3aa: CATSSTSNQPQHF

len: 13
v_gene: TRBV30
j_gene: TRBJ2-1
CDR3aa: CAWSRGVYNEQFF

len: 16
v_gene: TRBV11-1
j_gene: TRBJ2-7
CDR3aa: CASRGGGTISSYEQYF

len: 16
v_gene: TRBV28
j_gene: TRBJ2-5
CDR3aa: CASSQTGGADQETQYF

len: 17
v_gene: TRBV13
j_gene: TRBJ2-2
CDR3aa: CASSLGARIGNTGELFF

len: 15
v_gene: TRBV25-1
j_gene: TRBJ1-4
CDR3aa: CASALFHRGGEKLFF

len: 17
v_gene: TRBV6-1
j_gene: TRBJ2-5
CDR3aa: CASSEPGAGFRQETQYF

len: 14
v_gene: TRBV2
j_gene: TRBJ1-4
CDR3aa: CASRAGTGNEKLFF

len: 13
v_gene: TRBV5-4
j_gene: TRBJ2-1
CDR3aa: CASSLLDHNEQFF

len: 17
v_gene: TRBV7-8
j_gene: TRBJ2-5
CDR3aa: CASSSGLAGGYQETQYF

len: 16
v_gene: TRBV15
j_gene: TRBJ2-1
CDR3aa: CATSRQAAGDGNEQFF

len: 13
v_gene: TRBV3-1/TRBV3-2
j_gene: TRBJ1-6
CDR3aa: CASNRDSYSPLHF

len: 13
v_gene: TRBV2
j_gene: TRBJ1-6
CDR3aa: CASRTGKDSPLHF

len: 16
v_gene: TRBV6-1
j_gene: TRBJ1-6
CDR3aa: CASSDRSSSYNSPLHF

len: 16
v_gene: TRBV11-2
j_gene: TRBJ2-7
CDR3aa: CASSLVLGEISYEQYF

len: 17
v_gene: TRBV10-3
j_gene: TRBJ1-2
CDR3aa: CAISESISPGGKYGYTF

len: 14
v_gene: TRBV28
j_gene: TRBJ1-6
CDR3aa: CATDGRAPNSPLHF